This T cell receptor beta chain was sequenced during a study of OX40 agonist ivuxolimab in advanced cancers. A note on this clone: Antigen unknown.

Method: immunoSEQ multiplex PCR; TCRdb's copy keeps in-frame clones and lacks some. This table has roughly 62,000 clones, roughly 89% appearing once. General study findings and limits: The antigens recognized by the expanded peripheral T cells, that is their antigen specificity, were not determined.

This TCR was recovered from an adult with an advanced solid tumor such as melanoma, head and neck, liver or kidney cancer. The starting material was CD4+ or CD8+ T cells sorted from blood, obtained in a trial of the OX40 agonist ivuxolimab.

The CDR3 DNA sequence: TGTGCCAGCAGATACCGCCGGGACAGGGGGCGTGGAGAATACTTC. Translating it yields CASRYRRDRGRGEYF. The chain joins TRBV27 to TRBJ2-7; TRBD1 matches 12 bases. The CDR3 consists of 15 residues. Germline trimming cut 6 bases from V and 13 bases from J; bases unmatched to any gene: 16. Germline V gene sequence: CDR1 MNHEY, CDR2 SMNVEV (reference sequence).